These T cell receptor beta chains were read from a single sample in a study of blood T cell repertoires in COVID-19. The data were produced by immunoSEQ multiplex PCR, yet TCRdb's version contains in-frame clones alone and is incomplete. The table has fewer than 100,000 clones, about 83% seen once. Sequenced material: peripheral blood. All receptors derive from a human donor in a cohort sampled during active COVID-19. Each CDR3 is given with its conserved first and last residue. A D gene is named only where the DNA matches it firmly. Size values are once, few and many counts, or a class for expanded clones, and some rows have none.

d_gene	v_gene	abundance	len	j_gene	CDR3nt	CDR3aa
NA	TRBV19	NA	12	TRBJ1-1	TGTGCCAGTAGTCCAGGGAACACTGAAGCTTTCTTT	CASSPGNTEAFF
TRBD1	TRBV9	NA	16	TRBJ2-2	TGTGCCAGCAGCGTAGCGGCAGGGGGGAACACCGGGGAGCTGTTTTTT	CASSVAAGGNTGELFF
NA	TRBV5-4	NA	14	TRBJ1-6	TGTGCCAGCAGCGAAACATCGACAGTTTCACCCCTCCACTTT	CASSETSTVSPLHF
NA	TRBV5-1	NA	14	TRBJ2-7	TGCGCCAGCAACCGGGACAATCCTCCCTACGAGCAGTACTTC	CASNRDNPPYEQYF
NA	TRBV12-3/TRBV12-4	NA	13	TRBJ1-2	TGTGCCAGCAGGGGAGGGAGTAACTATGGCTACACCTTC	CASRGGSNYGYTF
NA	TRBV5-4	NA	18	TRBJ2-3	TGTGCCAGCAGCTTGGCCGGCAGGGGACGACTAAGCACAGATACGCAGTATTTT	CASSLAGRGRLSTDTQYF
NA	TRBV7-9	NA	12	TRBJ1-4	TGTGCCAGCAGCTTAGGAGCCGAAAAACTGTTTTTT	CASSLGAEKLFF
NA	TRBV7-2	NA	15	TRBJ1-1	TGTGCCAGCAGCCCGGGGGGGATAGTGAACACTGAAGCTTTCTTT	CASSPGGIVNTEAFF
NA	TRBV6-5	NA	14	TRBJ1-5	TGTGCCAGCAGTTACCGGCAGGGCAATCAGCCCCAGCATTTT	CASSYRQGNQPQHF
TRBD1	TRBV7-2	NA	15	TRBJ1-1	TGTGCCAGCAGCTTAGTGGGGACAGGGTTTACTGAAGCTTTCTTT	CASSLVGTGFTEAFF
NA	TRBV11-2	NA	15	TRBJ1-1	TGTGCCAGCAGCTTAGTTTTGGAGGGTAACACTGAAGCTTTCTTT	CASSLVLEGNTEAFF
TRBD1	TRBV18	once	16	TRBJ1-1	TGTGCCAGCTCACCTTTCGGACAGGGCCCGAACACTGAAGCTTTCTTT	CASSPFGQGPNTEAFF
NA	TRBV19	NA	12	TRBJ1-5	TGTGCCAGTAGTTATACAGGTCTGCCCCAGCATTTT	CASSYTGLPQHF
NA	TRBV5-6	NA	17	TRBJ2-6	TGTGCCAGCAGCTTGGCTCCAGCGGTATCTGGAGCCAACGTCCTGACTTTC	CASSLAPAVSGANVLTF
NA	TRBV6-5	few	16	TRBJ1-6	TGTGCCAGCAGTTTAACCCCCGAGGGCTATAATTCACCCCTCCACTTT	CASSLTPEGYNSPLHF
NA	TRBV9	NA	14	TRBJ2-1	TGTGCCAGCAGCGTTGGACAGTCGTACAATGAGCAGTTCTTC	CASSVGQSYNEQFF
NA	TRBV10-1	NA	14	TRBJ2-7	TGCGCCAGCAGTGAGGCGGGACGGGAAGGGCAGCAGTACTTC	CASSEAGREGQQYF
TRBD2	TRBV9	NA	17	TRBJ2-3	TGTGCCAGCAGCCCCAATATAGCGGGGGTCAGCACAGATACGCAGTATTTT	CASSPNIAGVSTDTQYF
NA	TRBV7-9	few	17	TRBJ2-1	TGTGCCAGCAGCCCTGTAGGGACACGTAGAGGATACAATGAGCAGTTCTTC	CASSPVGTRRGYNEQFF
TRBD1	TRBV7-9	NA	17	TRBJ1-2	TGTGCCAGCAGCTTAGGGAGCAGCGGGACAGGGGGAAGAGGCTACACCTTC	CASSLGSSGTGGRGYTF
TRBD2	TRBV6-5	NA	14	TRBJ2-3	TGTGCCAGCAGGACTAGCGGGGGCACAGATACGCAGTATTTT	CASRTSGGTDTQYF
TRBD1	TRBV5-1	NA	16	TRBJ2-7	TGCGCCAGCAGCTTGGGGGGGAGGACAGGGGCCTACGAGCAGTACTTC	CASSLGGRTGAYEQYF
TRBD1	TRBV7-8	NA	15	TRBJ2-7	TGTGCCAGCAGCCGAAGGACAGGAAGACTCCACGAGCAGTACTTC	CASSRRTGRLHEQYF
TRBD1	TRBV29-1	once	15	TRBJ2-1	TGCAGCGTGCGGACAGGGTCCGGGACCTACAATGAGCAGTTCTTC	CSVRTGSGTYNEQFF
NA	TRBV12-3/TRBV12-4	NA	13	TRBJ1-1	TGTGCCAGCAGTCAGGGGTGGGCTACTGAAGCTTTCTTT	CASSQGWATEAFF
NA	TRBV7-9	NA	14	TRBJ1-1	TGTGCCAGCAGCTTTTGGACAGTGGTCCCTGAAGCTTTCTTT	CASSFWTVVPEAFF
NA	TRBV11-3	NA	13	TRBJ1-1	TGTGCCAGCAGCAGACAGCTAAACACTGAAGCTTTCTTT	CASSRQLNTEAFF
TRBD1	TRBV4-3	NA	14	TRBJ1-4	TGCGCCAGCAGCTCGGACAGGGGGAATGAAAAACTGTTTTTT	CASSSDRGNEKLFF
NA	TRBV12-5	NA	13	TRBJ1-6	TGTGCTAGTGGTTCCCGGGACACCTCACCCCTCCACTTT	CASGSRDTSPLHF
NA	TRBV3-1/TRBV3-2	NA	14	TRBJ2-1	TGTGCCAGCAGCCAAGGGAGGGGTGGGAATGAGCAGTTCTTC	CASSQGRGGNEQFF
NA	TRBV9	NA	14	TRBJ2-3	TGTGCCAGCAGCCCCAGACACAGCACAGATACGCAGTATTTT	CASSPRHSTDTQYF
NA	TRBV10-2	NA	13	TRBJ2-2	TGCGCCAGCAGTGAGGGCAACAGCGGGGAGCTGTTTTTT	CASSEGNSGELFF
NA	TRBV2	once	13	TRBJ2-7	TGTGCCAGCGAGGGCGGCACAAAGAGCGAGCAGTACTTC	CASEGGTKSEQYF
TRBD1	TRBV2	NA	14	TRBJ1-2	TGTGCCAGCAACGGACGGACAGGGCTATATGGCTACACCTTC	CASNGRTGLYGYTF
NA	TRBV5-6	NA	14	TRBJ1-2	TGTGCCAGCAGCTTGGAGGGGTCAGGGTGGGGCTACACCTTC	CASSLEGSGWGYTF
TRBD1	TRBV6-5	NA	16	TRBJ2-1	TGTGCCAGCAGTTACTCGACAGGGGGCTCCTACAATGAGCAGTTCTTC	CASSYSTGGSYNEQFF
TRBD1	TRBV20-1	NA	11	TRBJ1-1	TGCAGTGCTCAAGAGACAGGGAAAGCTTTCTTT	CSAQETGKAFF